The source of this T cell receptor (beta chain) is a study of blood T cell repertoires in COVID-19. Study processing details: The authors estimated nucleated cell counts from reference gene primer amplification. TCRdb's copy holds only in-frame clones and misses some; the assay was immunoSEQ multiplex PCR. For V, J and clone size, that table is used; D and trimming come from the DNA. Of 240,000 or so clones listed, 86% are singletons. Trimming stripped 8 bases from V and 5 bases from J, with 15 bases between. Germline assignment: CDR1 MNHEY and CDR2 SVGAGI. The CDR3 sequence is 14 residues long. The V and J genes are TRBV6-5 and TRBJ1-4; a possible D gene is TRBD1 (6 bases). The TCR sequence derives from a man at least 80 years old with acute or convalescent COVID-19. Material: peripheral blood. CDR3 protein: CASSPGHRNEKLFF. The CDR3 DNA is TGTGCCAGCTCTCCGGGACACAGAAATGAAAAACTGTTTTTT.